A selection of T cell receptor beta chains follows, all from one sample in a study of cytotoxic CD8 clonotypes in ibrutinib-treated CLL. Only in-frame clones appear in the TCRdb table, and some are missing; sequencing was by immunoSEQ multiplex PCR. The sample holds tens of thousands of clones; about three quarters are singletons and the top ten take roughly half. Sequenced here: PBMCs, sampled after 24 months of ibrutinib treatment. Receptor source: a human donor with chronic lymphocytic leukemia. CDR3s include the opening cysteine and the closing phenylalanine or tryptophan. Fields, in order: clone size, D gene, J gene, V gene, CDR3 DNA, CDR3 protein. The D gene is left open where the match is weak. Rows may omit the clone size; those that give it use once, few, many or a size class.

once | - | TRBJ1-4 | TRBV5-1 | TGCGCCAGCAGCCCGGGGGGCGCAAATGAAAAACTGTTTTTT | CASSPGGANEKLFF
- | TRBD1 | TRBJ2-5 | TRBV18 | TGTGCCAGCTCACTAGGACAGGGGGAGACCCAGTACTTC | CASSLGQGETQYF
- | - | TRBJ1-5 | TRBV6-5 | TGTGCCAGCAGTTACTCGGCTGGTCAGCCCCAGCATTTT | CASSYSAGQPQHF
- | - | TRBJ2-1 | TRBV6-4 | TGTGCCAGCAGCCTCGACGAGCTCAATGAGCAGTTCTTC | CASSLDELNEQFF
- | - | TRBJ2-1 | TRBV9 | TGTGCCAGCAGCCTACGCCCCATGGTCGATGAGCAGTTCTTC | CASSLRPMVDEQFF
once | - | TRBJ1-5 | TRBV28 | TGTGCCAGCAGGGCCGGGCTGGGTCAGCCCCAGCATTTT | CASRAGLGQPQHF
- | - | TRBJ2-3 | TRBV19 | TGTGCCAGTAGTCGGAAGCAGGGGAACGCAGATACGCAGTATTTT | CASSRKQGNADTQYF
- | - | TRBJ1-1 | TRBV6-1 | TGTGCCAGCAGTCACAATGAAGCTTTCTTT | CASSHNEAFF
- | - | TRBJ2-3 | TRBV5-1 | TGCGCCAGCAGCCTGCGATCGACAGATACGCAGTATTTT | CASSLRSTDTQYF
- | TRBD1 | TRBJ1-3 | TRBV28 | TGTGCCAGTCGGGACAGTTCTTTCTCTGGAAACACCATATATTTT | CASRDSSFSGNTIYF
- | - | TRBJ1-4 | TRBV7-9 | TGTGCCAGCAGCGTCGGGACCTTTAATGAAAAACTGTTTTTT | CASSVGTFNEKLFF
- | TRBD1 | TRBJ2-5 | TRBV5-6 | TGTGCCAGCACCGGGAGGGGACAGGGGTTTGAAGAGACCCAGTACTTC | CASTGRGQGFEETQYF
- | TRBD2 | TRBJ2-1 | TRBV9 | TGTGCCAGCAGCGCCTTAGCGGGGGTATACAATGAGCAGTTCTTC | CASSALAGVYNEQFF
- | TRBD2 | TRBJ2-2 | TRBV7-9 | TGTGCCAGCAGCTTAAGCGGGGGGAACACCGGGGAGCTGTTTTTT | CASSLSGGNTGELFF
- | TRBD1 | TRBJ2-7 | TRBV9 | TGTGCCAGCAGCGACGGGACAGGGGTGGACGAGCAGTACTTC | CASSDGTGVDEQYF
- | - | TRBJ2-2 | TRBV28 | TGTGCCAGCAAAACCCCGGACGTCGCGAACACCGGGGAGCTGTTTTTT | CASKTPDVANTGELFF
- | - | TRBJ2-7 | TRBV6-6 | TGTGCCAGCAAGTCTCCGGGGGTGAGCCCCTACGAGCAGTACTTC | CASKSPGVSPYEQYF
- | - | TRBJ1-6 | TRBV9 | TGTGCCAGCAGCGTAGAAGGGGGGTCCCTCCACTTT | CASSVEGGSLHF
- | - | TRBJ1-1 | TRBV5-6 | TGTGCCAGCAGCTTGCGCTCCTGGGGAGCTTTCTTT | CASSLRSWGAFF
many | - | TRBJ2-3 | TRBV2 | TGTGCCAGCACTGGGGATTTCACAGATACGCAGTATTTT | CASTGDFTDTQYF
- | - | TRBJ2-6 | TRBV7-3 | TGTGCCAGCAGCCGGGCGGGGGCCAACGTCCTGACTTTC | CASSRAGANVLTF
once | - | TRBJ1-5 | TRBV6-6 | TGTGCCAGCGGCGAAGACAGGTTTCGGCCCCAGCATTTT | CASGEDRFRPQHF
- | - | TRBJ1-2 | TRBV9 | TGTGCCAGCAGCGAACAACAGGGTCTAGATGGCTACACCTTC | CASSEQQGLDGYTF
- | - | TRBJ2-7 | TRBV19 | TGTGCCAGTAGTCCGGGGAGGAGCTCCTACGAGCAGTACTTC | CASSPGRSSYEQYF
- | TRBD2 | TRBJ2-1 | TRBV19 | TGTGCCAGTAGTATAGGGGGGGGTAATGAGCAGTTCTTC | CASSIGGGNEQFF
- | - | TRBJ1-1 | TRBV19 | TGTGCCAGTAGCAGGGGCGCGAACACTGAAGCTTTCTTT | CASSRGANTEAFF
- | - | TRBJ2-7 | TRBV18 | TGTGCCAGCTCACCACGGGGGACAGAGCAGTACTTC | CASSPRGTEQYF
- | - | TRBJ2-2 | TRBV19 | TGTGCCAGTACTCAGGGGAAAATCGGGGAGCTGTTTTTT | CASTQGKIGELFF
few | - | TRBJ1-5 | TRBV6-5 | TGTGCCAGCAGGAACGAGCCATATAGCAATCAGCCCCAGCATTTT | CASRNEPYSNQPQHF
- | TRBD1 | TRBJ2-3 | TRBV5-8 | TGTGCCAGCAGTCGGACAGGGGCAGATACGCAGTATTTT | CASSRTGADTQYF
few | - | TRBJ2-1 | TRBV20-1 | TGCAGTGCTTACCATAGTTTTGAGCAGTTCTTC | CSAYHSFEQFF
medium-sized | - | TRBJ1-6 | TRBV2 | TGTGCCAGCAGTCTGAGTAGGGGTTCTCGAAGTTCACCCCTCCACTTT | CASSLSRGSRSSPLHF
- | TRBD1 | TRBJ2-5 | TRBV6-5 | TGTGCCGGGGGACAGGGAAGGGAGACCCAGTACTTC | CAGGQGRETQYF
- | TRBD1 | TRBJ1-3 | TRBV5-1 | TGCGCCAGCAGCTACGGGACAGGGGTTGGAAACACCATATATTTT | CASSYGTGVGNTIYF
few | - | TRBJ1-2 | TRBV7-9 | TGTGCCAGCAGCCCCGCGGGTCAGGGGCTCCTGACCTTC | CASSPAGQGLLTF
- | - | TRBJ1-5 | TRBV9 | TGTGCCAGCAGCGTAGCGCCGGGGGAGCCCCAGCATTTT | CASSVAPGEPQHF
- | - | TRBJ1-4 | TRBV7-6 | TGTGCCAGCAGCGCTGGTAACGGGCCAACTAATGAAAAACTGTTTTTT | CASSAGNGPTNEKLFF
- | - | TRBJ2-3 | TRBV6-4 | TGTGCCAGCAGTGACAGGGGATCCATCACAGATACGCAGTATTTT | CASSDRGSITDTQYF
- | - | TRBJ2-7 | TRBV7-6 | TGTGCCAGCAGCTTAGAGGCCCTCCTCTACGAGCAGTACTTC | CASSLEALLYEQYF
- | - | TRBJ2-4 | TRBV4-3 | TGCGCCAGCAGCCAAGCAGGGGCCTCAAACATTCAGTACTTC | CASSQAGASNIQYF
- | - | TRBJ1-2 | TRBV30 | TGTGCCTGGACCCAGGGTTATGGCTACACCTTC | CAWTQGYGYTF
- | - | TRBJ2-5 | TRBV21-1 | TGTGCCAGCAGCAAAGTCCAAGGGTCCAAGATGACCCAGTACTTC | CASSKVQGSKMTQYF
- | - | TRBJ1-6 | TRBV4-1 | TGCGCCAGCAGCCAAGATAGGAATCTTTCACCCCTCCACTTT | CASSQDRNLSPLHF
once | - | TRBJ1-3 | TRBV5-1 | TGCGCCAGCAGCTTGGCAGGGCCTGGAAACACCATATATTTT | CASSLAGPGNTIYF
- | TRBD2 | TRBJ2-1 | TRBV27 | TGTGCCAGCAGTTTACTATTCCTAGCGGAGCCGTCCAATGAGCAGTTCTTC | CASSLLFLAEPSNEQFF
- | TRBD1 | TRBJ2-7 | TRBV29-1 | TGCAGCGTTGAAGTCAGGCAGGGGGACGAGCAGTACTTC | CSVEVRQGDEQYF